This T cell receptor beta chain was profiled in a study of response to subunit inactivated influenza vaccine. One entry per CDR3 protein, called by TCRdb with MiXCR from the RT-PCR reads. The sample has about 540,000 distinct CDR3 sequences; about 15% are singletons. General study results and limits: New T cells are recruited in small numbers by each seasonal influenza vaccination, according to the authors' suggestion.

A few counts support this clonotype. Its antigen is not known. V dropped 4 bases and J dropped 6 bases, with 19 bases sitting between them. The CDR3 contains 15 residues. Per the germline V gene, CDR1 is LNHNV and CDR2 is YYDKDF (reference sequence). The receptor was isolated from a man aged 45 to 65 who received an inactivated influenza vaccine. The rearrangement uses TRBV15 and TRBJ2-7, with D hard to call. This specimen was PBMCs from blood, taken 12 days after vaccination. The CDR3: CATSKASIWGGEQYF. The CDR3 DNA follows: TGTGCCACCAGCAAAGCTTCCATCTGGGGTGGCGAGCAGTACTTC.